A single sample gave rise to the 21 T cell receptor beta chains below, sequenced in a study of Graves' ophthalmopathy and Graves' hyperthyroidism. Amplifying from RNA transcripts, the study obtained TCR beta CDR3 regions. RT-PCR with HTBI primers came first, then second-round multiplex PCR. Using its own MiXCR run on the multiplex PCR reads, TCRdb lists one record per CDR3 protein. Found here are about 590,000 distinct CDR3 sequences, under 45% of them singletons; the top ten hold around 4.6%. Sample: peripheral blood or thyroid tissue (not recorded which). The receptor source for this set is an adult man with Graves' hyperthyroidism.

The gene calls are TRBV5-1 and TRBJ2-7, with TRBD2 matching 10 bases. CDR1 SGHRS and CDR2 YFSETQ come from the germline V gene. CDR3 length: 14 residues. Trimming cost V 4 bases and J 5 bases; bases outside gene matches: 6. The CDR3 is CASSNTGTSDEQYF. For the CDR3, the DNA is TGCGCCAGCAGCAATACCGGGACTAGCGACGAGCAGTACTTC.

The gene calls are TRBV7-9 and TRBJ2-7; TRBD1 matches at 9 bases. V lost 10 bases, J lost 0 bases, and 13 bases stayed unmatched. This CDR3 region has 16 residues. Per germline, CDR1 SEHNR and CDR2 FQNEAQ (reference sequence). In nucleotides, the CDR3 is TGTGCCACCGACCCGGGACAGGGAACGAGCTCCTACGAGCAGTACTTC. It is translated as CATDPGQGTSSYEQYF.

DNA for the CDR3: TGTGCCAGCAAAGATCGCGCCGGGGAGCTGTTTTTT. Its translation: CASKDRAGELFF. This chain connects TRBV6-5 to TRBJ2-2; D unresolved. The ends were cut back, 7 bases at V and 6 bases at J, with 9 bases in the middle. The CDR3 loop spans 12 amino acids. The germline gives CDR1 MNHEY, CDR2 SVGAGI.

The J gene is TRBJ2-7, the V gene TRBV29-1; TRBD1 aligns across 7 bases. The germline V gene has CDR1 SQVTM and CDR2 ANQGSEA. This CDR3 comprises 13 residues. V shed 5 bases and J 6 bases; nucleotides not matched to a gene: 10. DNA for the CDR3: TGCAGCGTTATCGGGACAGACGATCGCGAGCAGTACTTC. Translated: CSVIGTDDREQYF.

This clonotype was counted many times. The chain carries TRBV4-1 and TRBJ1-2; D uncertain. The CDR3 has 15 residues. The V gene's germline CDR1 is MGHRA and CDR2 YSYEKL. The germline V and J ends were trimmed by 0 bases and 2 bases, with 10 bases remaining between them. The CDR3 DNA follows: TGCGCCAGCAGCCAAGATTTACAACAGAACTATGGCTACACCTTC. Translating it yields CASSQDLQQNYGYTF.

A few counts support this clonotype. This chain uses TRBV6-6 with TRBJ2-7; D may be TRBD2 (6 bases). The CDR3 runs 16 residues. With 2 bases removed from V and 2 bases from J, the gap between germline ends came to 16 bases. Germline V CDR1 and CDR2: MNHNY, SVGAGI (reference sequence). The CDR3 is CASSYRLGSGAYEQYF. CDR3 nucleotide sequence: TGTGCCAGCAGTTACCGGCTCGGGAGTGGGGCCTACGAGCAGTACTTC.

Comments on this clonotype: A clone one base away is much larger, so this may be a read error. The rearrangement joins TRBV5-1 to TRBJ2-7; D uncertain. Germline V gene data show CDR1 as SGHRS and CDR2 as YFSETQ. The CDR3 length is 12 residues. The DNA of the CDR3 is TGTGCCGGCACGAGGAGCTCCTACGAGCAGTACTTC. Amino acid sequence: CAGTRSSYEQYF.

This rearrangement joins TRBV7-8 to TRBJ1-2; 7 bases are a match to TRBD1. J gave up 4 bases and V 1 base, and 9 bases lay outside the gene matches. The CDR3 loop spans 16 amino acids. Germline V CDR1 and CDR2: SGHVS, FQNEAQ. CDR3 amino acids: CASSLVSQGPSYGYTF. CDR3 nucleotide sequence: TGTGCCAGCAGCTTAGTATCACAGGGGCCTTCCTATGGCTACACCTTC.

This clonotype was recorded a few times. The rearrangement uses TRBV7-3 and TRBJ1-5; possible D gene TRBD1, 5 bases. Germline loops: CDR1 SGHTA, CDR2 FQGTGA. This CDR3 contains 15 residues. Trimming cost V 5 bases and J 9 bases, with 20 bases left between them. The DNA of the CDR3 is TGTGCCAGCAGCCAAGGATTGGGGCTGCGGCGGCCCCAGCATTTT. Residues: CASSQGLGLRRPQHF.

Only one count was recorded for this clonotype. With a much larger clone just one base away, this may be a read error. This sequence joins TRBV5-1 and TRBJ1-1; D gene uncertain. Looked up from germline, CDR1 is SGHRS and CDR2 is YFSETQ. There are 13 residues in the CDR3. The V gene lost 0 bases and the J gene lost 5 bases, with 8 bases spanning the gap. The CDR3 DNA reads as TGCGCCAGCAGCTTGGGACGGCTTACTGAAGCTTTCTTT. It yields the protein CASSLGRLTEAFF.

Ten or more counts support this clonotype. This sequence joins TRBV25-1 and TRBJ2-7; 11 bases match TRBD1. The germline gives CDR1 MGHDK, CDR2 SYGVNS. CDR3 size: 15 residues. J was trimmed by 3 bases and V by 4 bases; bases with no gene match: 5. The CDR3 loop reads CASSGAGTGGYEQYF. The CDR3 bases are TGTGCCAGCAGTGGAGCCGGGACAGGGGGCTACGAGCAGTACTTC.

The V gene is TRBV7-9, the J gene TRBJ2-1; 11 bases map to TRBD2. The junction had 12 bases not matched to a gene; V was cut back by 5 bases and J by 9 bases. This CDR3 region has 16 residues. CDR1 SEHNR and CDR2 FQNEAQ come from the germline V gene (reference sequence). CDR3 bases: TGTGCCAGCAGCCCGGATCTACTAGCGGGAGACGGTGAGCAGTTCTTC. Protein sequence: CASSPDLLAGDGEQFF.

The chain couples TRBV24-1 to TRBJ1-2; D ambiguous. Looked up from germline, CDR1 is KGHDR and CDR2 is SFDVKD. The ends were cut back, 3 bases at V and 8 bases at J, with 12 bases in the middle. The length of the CDR3 is 13 residues. CDR3 protein: CATSDDLAGGYTF. CDR3 DNA sequence: TGTGCCACCAGTGATGACCTAGCGGGAGGCTACACCTTC.

Many counts were recorded for this clonotype. The rearrangement links TRBV20-1 to TRBJ1-3; D is unclear. V was pared by 0 bases and J by 0 bases, with 6 bases between. There are 14 residues in the CDR3. Germline values: CDR1 DFQATT, CDR2 SNEGSKA (reference sequence). CDR3 loop: CSARDLSSGNTIYF. CDR3 coding DNA: TGCAGTGCTAGAGACTTGAGCTCTGGAAACACCATATATTTT.

This clonotype was detected a few times. The chain links TRBV5-5 to TRBJ2-3, with 13 bases identical to TRBD2. Trimming at V came to 4 bases and at J to 5 bases, leaving 4 bases not matched to a gene. Germline CDR1 SGHKS, CDR2 YYEKEE (reference sequence). The CDR3 runs to 15 residues. CDR3 coding DNA: TGTGCCAGCAGCACAACTAGCGGGAGGGAAGATACGCAGTATTTT. It encodes CASSTTSGREDTQYF.

The J gene is TRBJ2-3, the V gene TRBV29-1; D is undetermined. The CDR3 runs 13 residues. Trimming removed 0 bases from V and 3 bases from J, with 7 bases in between. Germline loops: CDR1 SQVTM, CDR2 ANQGSEA. CDR3 sequence reads: CSVEDRKTDTQYF. The CDR3 bases are TGCAGCGTTGAAGACAGGAAAACAGATACGCAGTATTTT.

This clonotype was seen ten or more times. V gene TRBV3-1 combines with J gene TRBJ1-2, with D unclear. Germline lookup yields CDR1 LGHDT and CDR2 YNNKEL (reference sequence). The CDR3 loop spans 11 amino acids. With 5 bases removed from V and 7 bases from J, the gap between germline ends came to 8 bases. This CDR3 reads CASSSLTGYTF. CDR3 coding DNA: TGTGCCAGCAGCTCCCTTACTGGCTACACCTTC.

This clonotype was detected many times. An end of the junction does not agree with germline; a read error may underlie this. V usage is TRBV7-7 and J usage is TRBJ2-5; TRBD1 or TRBD2 may be the D gene (5 bases each). CDR1 and CDR2 (germline): SSHAT, FNYEAQ (reference sequence). The CDR3 has 14 residues. The CDR3 sequence: CASSRMGPAETQYF. In DNA form, the CDR3 reads TGTGCTAGCAGCCGTATGGGACCCGCGGAGACCCAGTACTTC.

J is TRBJ1-2 and V is TRBV30; no definite D call. The CDR3 contains 12 residues. The germline CDR1 and CDR2 sequences are GTSNPN and SVGIG (reference sequence). V was cut by 4 bases and J by 1 base, with 7 bases left in between. The CDR3 loop reads CAWTGNNYGYTF. As DNA, the CDR3 is TGTGCCTGGACCGGAAATAACTATGGCTACACCTTC.

This clonotype was recorded at least ten times. The V and J genes are TRBV11-2 and TRBJ2-7; D is perhaps TRBD2 (6 bases). Per the germline V gene, CDR1 is SGHAT and CDR2 is FQNNGV. The CDR3 runs to 14 residues. Trimming removed 5 bases from V and 3 bases from J, with 14 bases in between. The chain's CDR3 is CASSTDGTYYEQYF. In DNA form, the CDR3 reads TGTGCCAGCAGCACCGACGGGACTTACTACGAGCAGTACTTC.

This clonotype was observed a handful of times. The V and J genes are TRBV20-1 and TRBJ2-3; D is unresolved. This CDR3 comprises 14 residues. Trimming removed 6 bases at V and 7 bases at J, with 20 bases between. CDR1 is DFQATT, CDR2 SNEGSKA, per germline (reference sequence). The CDR3 loop reads CSASRIPRVNTQYF. The CDR3 bases are TGCAGTGCGAGTCGGATCCCTAGAGTGAATACGCAGTATTTT.